This T cell receptor (beta chain) was captured by sequencing in a study of metastatic and nonmetastatic thyroid tumors. Study details: Repertoires of blood and of tissue (tumor or nodule) from malignant and benign thyroid patients were compared.

General study findings and limits: A significant increase in TCR beta diversity was reportedly seen in malignant thyroid tumors relative to benign nodules, in blood and tumor.

This clone was detected ten times or more. What it binds is unknown. Authors' processing steps: Built for papillary thyroid cancer, a distant-metastasis classifier drew on CDR3 differences across clinicopathological groups. TCRdb re-called the PCR reads through MiXCR. The V and J calls shown here were made by TCRdb, not taken from the authors' results. This table has tens of thousands of clones, around 30% appearing once. There were no patients who had received any treatment before thyroid surgery. This TCR was sampled from a female donor with papillary thyroid cancer or a benign thyroid nodule (not recorded which). Some clones in this sample may be carry-over from other donors' samples. What was sequenced was blood.

The CDR3 loop reads CASSLRAWLNTEAFF. CDR3 DNA sequence: TGTGCCAGCAGTTTAAGGGCCTGGTTGAACACTGAAGCTTTCTTT. The chain has TRBV27 and TRBJ1-1; D is unclear. V was shortened by 2 bases and J by 0 bases, with 10 bases between the two germline ends. This CDR3 comprises 15 residues. Per the germline V gene, CDR1 is MNHEY and CDR2 is SMNVEV (reference sequence).